This is a list of T cell receptor beta chains from one sample in a study of T-cell reconstitution after alpha-beta-depleted transplantation in children. TCRdb used MiXCR to reprocess the PCR reads, holding one entry per CDR3 protein. The table records fewer than 750,000 distinct CDR3 sequences, roughly 24% of them present only once. This specimen was PBMCs, mostly from graft donor cells, taken 360 days after TCRalphabeta/CD19-depleted stem cell transplant. The origin of the receptors is a boy less than two years old who had a stem cell transplant for acute myeloid leukemia, so the T cells may come from the graft donor. Both conserved end residues are part of each CDR3. D genes are given only for firm matches. Expanded clones are given a class, and other clones once, few, many or no size at all.

CSVEGNGFAGELFF	TGCAGCGTTGAAGGCAACGGTTTCGCCGGGGAGCTGTTTTTT	TRBV29-1	TRBJ2-2	.	.
CASSVAQAAYGYTF	TGTGCCAGCAGCGTAGCGCAGGCTGCCTATGGCTACACCTTC	TRBV9	TRBJ1-2	.	.
CSAYHRGETQYF	TGCAGTGCTTATCACAGGGGAGAGACCCAGTACTTC	TRBV20-1	TRBJ2-5	TRBD1	few
CASSLVGSNTEAFF	TGCGCCAGCAGCTTGGTCGGCAGCAACACTGAAGCTTTCTTT	TRBV5-1	TRBJ1-1	.	.
CASSLLDRYNEQFF	TGTGCCAGCAGCTTGCTGGATAGGTACAATGAGCAGTTCTTC	TRBV5-6	TRBJ2-1	.	few
CATSDLGGSGGNRKQFF	TGTGCCACCAGTGATTTAGGGGGTAGCGGGGGAAATAGGAAGCAGTTCTTC	TRBV24-1	TRBJ2-1	TRBD2	.
CASSSWGLAGEETQYF	TGTGCCAGCAGTTCCTGGGGTCTAGCGGGAGAAGAGACCCAGTACTTC	TRBV27	TRBJ2-5	TRBD2	few
CASSLGELAGAFGEQFF	TGTGCCAGCAGCTTAGGGGAGCTAGCGGGGGCCTTTGGTGAGCAGTTCTTC	TRBV11-3	TRBJ2-1	TRBD2	.
CASSQTGQTPYEQYF	TGTGCCAGCAGCCAGACCGGGCAAACCCCCTACGAGCAGTACTTC	TRBV7-2	TRBJ2-7	.	many
CASTGTASHRGLHYNEQFF	TGTGCCAGCACCGGGACCGCCTCCCACCGGGGGCTCCACTACAATGAGCAGTTCTTC	TRBV12-3/TRBV12-4	TRBJ2-1	.	many
CASSFLQTNEKLFF	TGTGCCAGCAGTTTTTTACAGACTAATGAAAAACTGTTTTTT	TRBV12-3/TRBV12-4	TRBJ1-4	.	.
CSAGTSLYGYTF	TGCAGTGCTGGAACTAGTCTCTATGGCTACACCTTC	TRBV20-1	TRBJ1-2	.	.
CATSVRGIGTDTQYF	TGTGCCACCAGTGTACGAGGTATAGGGACAGATACGCAGTATTTT	TRBV24-1	TRBJ2-3	.	few
CASTPRGGGELFF	TGTGCCAGCACCCCCCGCGGGGGCGGGGAGCTGTTTTTT	TRBV12-3/TRBV12-4	TRBJ2-2	TRBD2	many
CSARDFKRGGTDTQYF	TGCAGTGCTAGAGATTTTAAGCGGGGGGGCACAGATACGCAGTATTTT	TRBV20-1	TRBJ2-3	TRBD2	.
CASSPEKGFQPQHF	TGTGCCAGCTCACCTGAGAAGGGTTTTCAGCCCCAGCATTTT	TRBV18	TRBJ1-5	.	.
CASSHRGTYNEQFF	TGTGCCAGCAGCCACAGGGGAACCTACAATGAGCAGTTCTTC	TRBV3-1	TRBJ2-1	.	many
CASSPGGGFSIGANVLTF	TGTGCCAGCAGCCCGGGAGGGGGGTTTTCCATTGGGGCCAACGTCCTGACTTTC	TRBV7-3	TRBJ2-6	TRBD2	few
CASILGANVLTF	TGTGCCAGCATCCTGGGGGCCAACGTCCTGACTTTC	TRBV7-2	TRBJ2-6	.	.
CASSVVAEQYF	TGTGCCAGCAGCGTAGTGGCTGAGCAGTACTTC	TRBV9	TRBJ2-7	.	.
CASSTGTGGGPSYEQYF	TGTGCCAGCAGTACAGGGACAGGCGGGGGGCCCTCCTACGAGCAGTACTTC	TRBV6-1	TRBJ2-7	.	few
CASTQPDRGETQYF	TGTGCCAGCACCCAACCTGACAGGGGGGAGACCCAGTACTTC	TRBV6-1	TRBJ2-5	TRBD1	few
CATSDWGSEGGELFF	TGTGCCACCAGTGATTGGGGCTCCGAGGGAGGGGAGCTGTTTTTT	TRBV24-1	TRBJ2-2	.	.
CASSLQGGDNEQFF	TGTGCCAGCAGCTTACAGGGGGGGGACAATGAGCAGTTCTTC	TRBV7-2	TRBJ2-1	.	.
CSAPRPWGIQETQYF	TGCAGTGCTCCGCGGCCCTGGGGGATCCAAGAGACCCAGTACTTC	TRBV20-1	TRBJ2-5	.	few
CASKPRPDSILQETQYF	TGTGCCAGCAAACCCAGGCCGGACTCGATCCTTCAAGAGACCCAGTACTTC	TRBV11-2	TRBJ2-5	.	few
CASSLRGVGGGNTEAFF	TGTGCCAGCAGCTTGAGAGGGGTTGGGGGGGGAAACACTGAAGCTTTCTTT	TRBV7-8	TRBJ1-1	.	many
CASSLAVGPAGTGFQFF	TGCGCCAGCAGCTTGGCCGTAGGGCCAGCGGGGACGGGGTTTCAGTTCTTC	TRBV5-1	TRBJ2-1	TRBD2	few
CASSSPGVYTEAFF	TGTGCCAGCAGTTCACCAGGGGTTTACACTGAAGCTTTCTTT	TRBV12-3/TRBV12-4	TRBJ1-1	.	many
CASSSGLAGMYNEQFF	TGTGCCAGCAGCTCCGGACTAGCGGGGATGTACAATGAGCAGTTCTTC	TRBV5-5	TRBJ2-1	TRBD2	many